This T cell receptor (beta chain) was identified in a study of CD8 T cells in Susac syndrome. The RNA, about 0.5 to 1 ug, was put through reverse transcription using random hexamers. TCRdb re-called the immunoSEQ multiplex PCR reads through MiXCR, storing one row per CDR3 protein. The sample yields roughly 200,000 distinct CDR3 sequences, over 85% seen once. The CDR3 contains 14 residues. Germline assignment: CDR1 WNHNN and CDR2 SYGVQD (reference sequence). The germline V and J ends were trimmed by 6 bases and 2 bases, with 14 bases remaining between them. Specimen: CD4+ T cells from PBMCs. V gene TRBV10-1 combines with J gene TRBJ2-7, with a possible D match to TRBD1 (5 bases). The source of this sequence is a human donor in good health. The CDR3 nucleotides are TGCGCCAGCAGATACGGAGACAGCCCCTACGAGCAGTACGTC. Translating it yields CASRYGDSPYEQYV.